The 6 T cell receptor beta chains below all came from one sample that was sequenced in a study of blood T cell repertoires in COVID-19. Using immunoSEQ multiplex PCR, the repertoire was profiled, and TCRdb retains in-frame clones only, with some absent. The table includes 200,000 to 250,000 clones, over 80% detected once. The sample taken for sequencing was PBMCs or T cells enriched from blood (not recorded which). The receptors were gathered from a man in his late teens or twenties with acute COVID-19.

The rearrangement joins TRBV7-2 to TRBJ2-7; the D gene is possibly TRBD1 (5 bases). The V end lost 5 bases, the J end lost 4 bases, and 18 bases lay between the germline ends. The CDR3 sequence is 15 residues long. Germline values: CDR1 SGHTA, CDR2 FQGNSA. The CDR3 coding sequence is TGTGCCAGCAGCGCGAATCTGGGGCTCCTTTACGAGCAGTACTTC. Its translation: CASSANLGLLYEQYF. The variable domain in full, completed from reference TRBV7-2 and TRBJ2-7, reads GAGVSQSPSNKVTEKGKDVELRCDPISGHTALYWYRQSLGQGLEFLIYFQGNSAPDKSGLPSDRFSAERTGGSVSTLTIQRTQQEDSAVYLCASSANLGLLYEQYFGPGTRLTVT.

This sequence joins TRBV5-5 and TRBJ2-7; 7 bases fit TRBD1. The V gene end was trimmed by 4 bases and the J gene end by 1 base; junction bases not matched to a gene: 5. Germline assignment: CDR1 SGHKS and CDR2 YYEKEE (reference sequence). The CDR3 extends over 14 amino acids. CDR3: CASSQTGYSYEQYF. DNA for the CDR3: TGTGCCAGCAGCCAGACAGGGTATTCCTACGAGCAGTACTTC.

The gene calls are TRBV28 and TRBJ2-1; 10 bases line up with TRBD1. Germline V gene data show CDR1 as MDHEN and CDR2 as SYDVKM. The CDR3 is 15 amino acids. V dropped 7 bases and J dropped 5; count of bases not matched to a gene: 8. CDR3: CASTGFDRGHNEQFF. The CDR3 DNA reads as TGTGCCAGCACGGGCTTCGACAGGGGGCACAATGAGCAGTTCTTC.

V is TRBV4-1 and J is TRBJ1-2, with TRBD1 matching 8 bases. Looked up from germline, CDR1 is MGHRA and CDR2 is YSYEKL. Germline trimming cut 4 bases from V and 5 bases from J; bases unmatched to any gene: 9. CDR3 length equals 15 residues. The CDR3: CASSRSTGEGYGYTF. Here the CDR3 DNA reads TGCGCCAGCAGCCGATCGACAGGGGAAGGGTATGGCTACACCTTC.

This chain connects TRBV24-1 to TRBJ1-1; D is unclear. The CDR3 runs to 13 residues. Looked up from germline, CDR1 is KGHDR and CDR2 is SFDVKD. With 6 bases removed from V and 1 base from J, the gap between germline ends came to 8 bases. CDR3 protein: CATSQAKNTEAFF. CDR3 nucleotide sequence: TGTGCCACCAGTCAGGCGAAGAACACTGAAGCTTTCTTT.

V is TRBV11-2 and J is TRBJ2-7, with D possibly TRBD2 on 5 matching bases. Between the trimmed V and J ends, which lost 5 bases and 3 bases, there was a span of 17 bases. This CDR3 is built from 15 residues. Germline lookup yields CDR1 SGHAT and CDR2 FQNNGV. The CDR3 here is CASSPRADTHYEQYF. CDR3 coding DNA: TGTGCCAGCAGCCCGCGGGCAGACACTCACTACGAGCAGTACTTC.